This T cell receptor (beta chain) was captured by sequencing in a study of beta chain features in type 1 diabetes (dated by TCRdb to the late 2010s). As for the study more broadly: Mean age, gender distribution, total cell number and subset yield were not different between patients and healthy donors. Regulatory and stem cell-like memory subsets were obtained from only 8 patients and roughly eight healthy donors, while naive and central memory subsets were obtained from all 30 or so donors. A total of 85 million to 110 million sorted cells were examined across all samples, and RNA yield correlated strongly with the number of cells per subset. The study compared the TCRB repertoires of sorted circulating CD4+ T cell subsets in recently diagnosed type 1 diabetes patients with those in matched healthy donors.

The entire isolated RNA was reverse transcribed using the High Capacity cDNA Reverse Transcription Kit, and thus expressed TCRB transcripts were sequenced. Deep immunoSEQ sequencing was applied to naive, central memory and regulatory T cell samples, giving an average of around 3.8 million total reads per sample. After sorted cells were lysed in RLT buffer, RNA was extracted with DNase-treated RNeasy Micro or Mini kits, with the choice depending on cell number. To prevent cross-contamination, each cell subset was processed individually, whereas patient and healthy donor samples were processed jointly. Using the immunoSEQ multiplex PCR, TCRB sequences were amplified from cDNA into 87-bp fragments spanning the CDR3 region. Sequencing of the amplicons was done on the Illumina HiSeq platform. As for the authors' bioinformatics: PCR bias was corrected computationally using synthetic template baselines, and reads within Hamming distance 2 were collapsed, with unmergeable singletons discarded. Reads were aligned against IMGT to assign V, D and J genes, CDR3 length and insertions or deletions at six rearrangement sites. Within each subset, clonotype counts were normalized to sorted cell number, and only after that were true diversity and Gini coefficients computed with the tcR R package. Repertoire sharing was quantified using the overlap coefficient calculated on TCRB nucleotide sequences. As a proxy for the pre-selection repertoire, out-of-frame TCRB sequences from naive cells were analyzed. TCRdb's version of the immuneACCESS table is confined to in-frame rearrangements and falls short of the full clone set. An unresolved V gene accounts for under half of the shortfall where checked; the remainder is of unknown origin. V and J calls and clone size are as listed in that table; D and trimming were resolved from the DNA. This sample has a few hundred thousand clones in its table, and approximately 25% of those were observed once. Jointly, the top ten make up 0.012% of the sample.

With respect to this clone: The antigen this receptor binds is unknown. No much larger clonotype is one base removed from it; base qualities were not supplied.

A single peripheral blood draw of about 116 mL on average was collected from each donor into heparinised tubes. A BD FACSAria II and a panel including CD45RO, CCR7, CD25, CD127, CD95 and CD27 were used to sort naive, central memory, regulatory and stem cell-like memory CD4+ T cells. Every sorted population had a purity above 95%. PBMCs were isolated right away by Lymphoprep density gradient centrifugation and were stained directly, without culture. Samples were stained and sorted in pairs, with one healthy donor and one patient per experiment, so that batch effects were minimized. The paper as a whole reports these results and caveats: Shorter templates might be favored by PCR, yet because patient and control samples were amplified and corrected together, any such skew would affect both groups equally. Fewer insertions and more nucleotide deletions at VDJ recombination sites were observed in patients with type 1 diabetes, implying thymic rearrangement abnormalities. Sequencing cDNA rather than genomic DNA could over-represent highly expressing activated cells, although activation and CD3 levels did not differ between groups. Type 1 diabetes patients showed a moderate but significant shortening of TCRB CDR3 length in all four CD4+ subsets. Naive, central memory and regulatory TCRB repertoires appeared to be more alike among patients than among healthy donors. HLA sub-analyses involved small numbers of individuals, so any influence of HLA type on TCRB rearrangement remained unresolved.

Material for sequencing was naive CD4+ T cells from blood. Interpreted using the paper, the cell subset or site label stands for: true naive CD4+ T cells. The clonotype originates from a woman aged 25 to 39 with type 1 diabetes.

The sequenced DNA: TGTGCCTGGAGTGTACTGGGCCGCAATCAGCCCCAGCATTTT. This encodes CAWSVLGRNQPQHF. The rearrangement joined TRBV30 to TRBJ1-5; a confident D gene designation cannot be given. CDR1 is given as GTSNPN and CDR2 as SVGIG, both from the germline V gene (reference sequence). The CDR3 contains 14 residues, cysteine and phenylalanine counted. Solely the CDR3 DNA is kept, with 42 bases framed from the first base. A distance of 8 bases separates the germline ends of V and J, which lose 0 bases and 2 bases respectively. With the portions outside the CDR3 filled from the reference TRBV30 and TRBJ1-5 genes, the complete variable region becomes SQTIHQWPATLVQPVGSPLSLECTVEGTSNPNLYWYRQAAGRGLQLLFYSVGIGQISSEVPQNLSASRPQDRQFILSSKKLLLSDSGFYLCAWSVLGRNQPQHFGDGTRLSIL.